This T cell receptor (beta chain) was sequenced in a study of regulatory dendritic cells for organ transplantation. Naive CD45RA+ and memory CD45RO+ CD4+ or CD8+ T cells were FACS-sorted. The CDR3 loop spans 14 amino acids. CDR1 is SGHNT, CDR2 YYREEE, per germline (reference sequence). V was clipped by 6 bases and J by 2 bases, with 15 bases between them. A note on this clone: Its antigen is as yet unknown.

General study points: Considerable individual heterogeneity was seen in alloreactive memory CD8+ T cells.

Using immunoSEQ multiplex PCR, the repertoire was profiled, and TCRdb retains in-frame clones only, with some absent. The profile shows 30,000 to 40,000 clones, around 90% of them singletons. The J gene is TRBJ2-7, the V gene TRBV5-4, with D possibly being TRBD2 (5 bases). The sample taken for sequencing was naive CD4+ T cells from blood. The subset here: CD45RA+ naive T cells. This clonotype was obtained from a human donor in good health. The CDR3 DNA reads TGTGCCAGCACCAACCCGGGGAAAACCTACGAGCAGTACTTC. It encodes CASTNPGKTYEQYF.